These T cell receptor beta chains were read from a single sample in a study of T cell clones after liver transplantation. Libraries were prepared by immunoSEQ multiplex PCR; TCRdb keeps only in-frame clonotypes and omits some of them. The repertoire includes roughly 23,000 clones, approximately 93% of them detected once, and about 25% sits in the top ten. Material: CD8+ T cells from blood, obtained less than 27 months after liver transplant. Receptor source: a human patient who received a liver transplant. The graft donor may be the source of some T cells. Both conserved end residues are part of each CDR3. Fields, in order: D gene, J gene, clone size, V gene, CDR3 DNA, CDR3 protein. The D gene is left open where the match is weak. Expanded clones are given a class, and other clones once, few, many or no size at all.

NA TRBJ2-7 NA TRBV4-1 TGCGCCAGCAGCCAAATTGCTCAGGGGTACGACTACGAGCAGTACTTC CASSQIAQGYDYEQYF
NA TRBJ2-7 NA TRBV2 TGTGCCAGCAGTGAGCTCGGGAGTTCCTACGAGCAGTACTTC CASSELGSSYEQYF
NA TRBJ1-5 NA TRBV11-2 TGTGCCAGCAGCTTAGCGGGGCCTCAGCCCCAGCATTTT CASSLAGPQPQHF
NA TRBJ1-1 NA TRBV19 TGTGCCAGTAGTTGGGGCGGTACTGAAGCTTTCTTT CASSWGGTEAFF
TRBD1 TRBJ2-1 NA TRBV19 TGTGCCAGTAGGGGACGGGACAGCTTAGGCAATGAGCAGTTCTTC CASRGRDSLGNEQFF
TRBD2 TRBJ2-1 NA TRBV29-1 TGCAGCGTTGGAAGGGACTACGATGAGCAGTTCTTC CSVGRDYDEQFF
TRBD1 TRBJ2-1 once TRBV5-6 TGTGCCAGCAGCGAGGGGACAGCTTACAATGAGCAGTTCTTC CASSEGTAYNEQFF
NA TRBJ2-3 NA TRBV30 TGTGCCTGGAGTGTGACAGTGGCAGATACGCAGTATTTT CAWSVTVADTQYF
TRBD1 TRBJ2-7 NA TRBV7-2 TGTGCCAGTGAGTGGGACAGCTCCTACGAGCAGTACTTC CASEWDSSYEQYF
NA TRBJ2-2 NA TRBV4-3 TGCGCCAGCAGCCAAGTGGCTCTATCGACCGGGGAGCTGTTTTTT CASSQVALSTGELFF
NA TRBJ2-7 NA TRBV4-1 TGCGCCAGCAGCCACGACGCTTTTGGGGGTTCCTACGAGCAGTACTTC CASSHDAFGGSYEQYF
NA TRBJ2-7 NA TRBV28 TGTGCCAGCAGTTCCTCGCAGCCCCGGGAGCAGTACTTC CASSSSQPREQYF
NA TRBJ1-4 once TRBV28 TGTGCCAGCAGTCTGAACGACAGCGGGGGCGAAAAACTGTTTTTT CASSLNDSGGEKLFF
TRBD1 TRBJ2-7 NA TRBV4-2 TGTGCCAGCAGCCAACACAGGGGGGCTTCCTACGAGCAGTACTTC CASSQHRGASYEQYF
NA TRBJ1-1 once TRBV7-2 TGTGCCAGCAGCTTTGGCGGAGACACTGAAGCTTTCTTT CASSFGGDTEAFF
TRBD1 TRBJ1-1 NA TRBV11-3 TGTGCCAGCAGCTTATTAGGGACAGGCGGGAACACTGAAGCTTTCTTT CASSLLGTGGNTEAFF
NA TRBJ1-5 NA TRBV27 TGTGCCAGCAGTCCCCGGCGGGGTCAGCCCCAGCATTTT CASSPRRGQPQHF
TRBD2 TRBJ2-4 NA TRBV4-3 TGCGCCAGCAAGGGCGGGAGGTACGAAAACATTCAGTACTTC CASKGGRYENIQYF
NA TRBJ2-1 NA TRBV11-1 TGTGCCAGCAGCCCCACAAGGAATGAGCAGTTCTTC CASSPTRNEQFF
TRBD2 TRBJ2-3 NA TRBV7-3 TGTGCCAGCAGCCCACTAGCGGGAGGCACAGATACGCAGTATTTT CASSPLAGGTDTQYF
NA TRBJ1-2 NA TRBV7-9 TGTGCCAGCAGCGGACAGAAATCTGGAGGCTACACCTTC CASSGQKSGGYTF
NA TRBJ1-2 NA TRBV6-1 TGTGCCGGCAGACGCTACTATGGCTACACCTTC CAGRRYYGYTF
TRBD2 TRBJ2-1 NA TRBV4-1 TGCGCCAGCAGCCAAGATAATTTGGCGGGAGGGATGGATGAGCAGTTCTTC CASSQDNLAGGMDEQFF
TRBD2 TRBJ2-7 NA TRBV7-9 TGTGCCAGCAGCTTACGCCTGGAGGGCGGGGGGACCTCCTACGAGCAGTACTTC CASSLRLEGGGTSYEQYF
NA TRBJ1-5 NA TRBV21-1 TGTGCCAGCAGCAATATCGTTCAGTATAATCAGCCCCAGCATTTT CASSNIVQYNQPQHF
TRBD2 TRBJ2-1 NA TRBV6-6 TGTGCCAGCAGTTACCTAGCGGGAATAGAGAATGAGCAGTTCTTC CASSYLAGIENEQFF
TRBD2 TRBJ2-7 NA TRBV5-1 TGCGCCAGCAGCCCCGGGACTAGCGGGAGGGCCTACGAGCAGTACTTC CASSPGTSGRAYEQYF
NA TRBJ1-4 NA TRBV6-5 TGTGCCAGCAGCGCAGGGTTTAGTGAAAAACTGTTTTTT CASSAGFSEKLFF
NA TRBJ2-2 NA TRBV5-6 TGTGCCAGCAGCCACCGGGACACCAGCACCGGGGAGCTGTTTTTT CASSHRDTSTGELFF
NA TRBJ2-1 once TRBV7-2 TGTGCCAGCAGCTTAATTAATGAGAGGGGCTACAATGAGCAGTTCTTC CASSLINERGYNEQFF
NA TRBJ1-5 NA TRBV7-2 TGTGCCAGCAGTAACAATCAGCCCCAGCATTTT CASSNNQPQHF
NA TRBJ1-2 NA TRBV27 TGTGCCAGCAGGAGCAGAGGTTCTCAGGATGGCTACACCTTC CASRSRGSQDGYTF
NA TRBJ2-7 NA TRBV7-9 TGTGCCAGCAGCTCCGGGGTTCGTTACGAGCAGTACTTC CASSSGVRYEQYF
NA TRBJ2-1 NA TRBV4-3 TGCGCCAGCAGCCAAGATACCCCTAGCGACGGTGAGCAGTTCTTC CASSQDTPSDGEQFF
TRBD1 TRBJ2-1 NA TRBV9 TGTGCCAGCAGCGTCCGGGACAGGGAAGATGAGCAGTTCTTC CASSVRDREDEQFF
TRBD1 TRBJ2-7 NA TRBV14 TGTGCCAGCAGCGAACAGGGGGCCGAGATCTACGAGCAGTACTTC CASSEQGAEIYEQYF
NA TRBJ2-1 once TRBV5-1 TGCGCCAGCAGCTTGGAAGGGAGCTCCTACAATGAGCAGTTCTTC CASSLEGSSYNEQFF
TRBD2 TRBJ2-3 once TRBV29-1 TGCAGCGTTGAAGGGGGAGCGGGAGGGCCGATTAGGTACACAGATACGCAGTATTTT CSVEGGAGGPIRYTDTQYF
NA TRBJ1-2 NA TRBV7-9 TGTGCCAGCAGCTTAATAGGCACCAACTATGGCTACACCTTC CASSLIGTNYGYTF
TRBD1 TRBJ1-2 NA TRBV6-1 TGTGCCAGCAGATCACCGGGACAGGGGCTCGGCTACACCTTC CASRSPGQGLGYTF
TRBD1 TRBJ1-5 NA TRBV7-9 TGTGCCAGCAGCAGGGGAGGGACAGGGGGCAATCAGCCCCAGCATTTT CASSRGGTGGNQPQHF
NA TRBJ2-1 NA TRBV10-3 TGTGCCATCAGTGAGAGGGGACAAAGCAATGAGCAGTTCTTC CAISERGQSNEQFF
TRBD2 TRBJ2-3 NA TRBV11-2 TGTGCCAGCAGCTTGGGAGGGAGTACGGCCGATACGCAGTATTTT CASSLGGSTADTQYF
TRBD1 TRBJ2-4 NA TRBV2 TGTGCCAGCAGTGAACTCACAGGGGTTGCCAAAAACATTCAGTACTTC CASSELTGVAKNIQYF
TRBD2 TRBJ2-1 NA TRBV29-1 TGCAGCGTTGAGGGGCTAGCGGGCCCAAATGAGCAGTTCTTC CSVEGLAGPNEQFF
NA TRBJ1-3 NA TRBV15 TGTGCCACCTCGATCGGGGGTAGAGACACCATATATTTT CATSIGGRDTIYF
TRBD1 TRBJ1-2 once TRBV5-1 TGCGCCAGCGCTACCTCAGGGGGCGGGAGTGGCTACACCTTC CASATSGGGSGYTF
NA TRBJ2-1 NA TRBV7-2 TGTGCCAGCAGCTTAAGTACTCTTTACAATGAGCAGTTCTTC CASSLSTLYNEQFF
NA TRBJ2-1 NA TRBV7-2 TGTGCCAGCAGCTTGGGGGGCTCGCCGGGCAGCTCCTACAATGAGCAGTTCTTC CASSLGGSPGSSYNEQFF
TRBD1 TRBJ2-5 once TRBV5-6 TGTGCCAGCAGCTTAGGACAGGCCCAAGAGACCCAGTACTTC CASSLGQAQETQYF
NA TRBJ2-6 NA TRBV19 TGTGCCAGTAGTATTCTGCTTGCCGTCTCTGGGGCCAACGTCCTGACTTTC CASSILLAVSGANVLTF
NA TRBJ2-3 NA TRBV6-1 TGTGCCAGCAGTGAAGGCCAGACCGATGCAGATACGCAGTATTTT CASSEGQTDADTQYF
TRBD1 TRBJ1-1 once TRBV7-9 TGTGCCAGCAGCTTCCCACAGGGGGAGGAAACTGAAGCTTTCTTT CASSFPQGEETEAFF